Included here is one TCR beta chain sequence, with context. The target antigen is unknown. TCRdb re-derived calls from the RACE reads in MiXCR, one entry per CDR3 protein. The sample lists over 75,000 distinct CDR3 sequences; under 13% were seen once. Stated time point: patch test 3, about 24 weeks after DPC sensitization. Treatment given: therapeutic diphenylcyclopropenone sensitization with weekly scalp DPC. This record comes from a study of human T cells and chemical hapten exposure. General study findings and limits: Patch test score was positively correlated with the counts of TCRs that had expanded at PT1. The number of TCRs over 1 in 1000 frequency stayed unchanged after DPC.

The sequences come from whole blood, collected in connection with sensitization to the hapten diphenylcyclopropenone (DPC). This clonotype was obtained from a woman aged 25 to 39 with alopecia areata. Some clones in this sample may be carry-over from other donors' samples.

The CDR3 region is CSARPSESRRNTIYF. Here the CDR3 DNA reads TGCAGTGCTAGACCTTCAGAATCTCGACGAAACACCATATATTTT. This chain connects TRBV20-1 to TRBJ1-3; D is unresolved. There are 15 residues in the CDR3. V was shortened by 2 bases and J by 5 bases, with 16 bases between the two germline ends. Germline CDR1 DFQATT, CDR2 SNEGSKA (reference sequence).